This is a list of T cell receptor beta chains from one sample in a study of cytomegalovirus exposure and HLA in healthy donors. Using immunoSEQ multiplex PCR, the repertoire was profiled, and TCRdb retains in-frame clones only, with some absent. The table includes some 130,000 clones, 73% detected once. The sequenced material came from PBMCs. All receptors derive from a woman in her 40s in good health and CMV-seronegative. CDR3s include the opening cysteine and the closing phenylalanine or tryptophan. D genes are given only for firm matches. Size tells how often a clone was seen (once, few, many) or the class of an expanded clone, and some rows leave it out.

V gene: TRBV7-8
clone size: .
D gene: TRBD1
J gene: TRBJ2-2
CDR3 DNA: TGTGCCAGCAGGAATTACGCCGGGACAGGGAAGGCCGGGGAGCTGTTTTTT
CDR3 protein: CASRNYAGTGKAGELFF

V gene: TRBV4-3
clone size: once
D gene: TRBD1
J gene: TRBJ2-3
CDR3 DNA: TGCGCCAGCAGCCGAGAGGACAGGCGGTGGGAGGATACGCAGTATTTT
CDR3 protein: CASSREDRRWEDTQYF

V gene: TRBV5-1
clone size: .
D gene: TRBD1
J gene: TRBJ1-1
CDR3 DNA: TGCGCCAGCAGCGAGTGGACAGGGGGCCCCACTGAAGCTTTCTTT
CDR3 protein: CASSEWTGGPTEAFF

V gene: TRBV6-5
clone size: .
D gene: .
J gene: TRBJ2-1
CDR3 DNA: TGTGCCTCCAAGGACAGCCTAAGCGGGGTCGTCTTC
CDR3 protein: CASKDSLSGVVF

V gene: TRBV29-1
clone size: .
D gene: .
J gene: TRBJ1-2
CDR3 DNA: TGCAGCGTCACAGGGTCCTATGGCTACACCTTC
CDR3 protein: CSVTGSYGYTF

V gene: TRBV13
clone size: .
D gene: .
J gene: TRBJ2-7
CDR3 DNA: TGTGCCAGCAGTAGGAACAGGAGGGGCGAGCAGTACTTC
CDR3 protein: CASSRNRRGEQYF

V gene: TRBV5-4
clone size: .
D gene: TRBD1
J gene: TRBJ2-3
CDR3 DNA: TGTGCCAGCAGCCCCGACAGGGGGACGGCAGATACGCAGTATTTT
CDR3 protein: CASSPDRGTADTQYF

V gene: TRBV27
clone size: .
D gene: .
J gene: TRBJ1-1
CDR3 DNA: TGTGCCAGCAGTTTGAGGGCAGTCACTGAAGCTTTCTTT
CDR3 protein: CASSLRAVTEAFF

V gene: TRBV18
clone size: many
D gene: TRBD1
J gene: TRBJ1-2
CDR3 DNA: TGTGCCAGCTCACCTACCCCGGACAGGCCCTATGGCTACACCTTC
CDR3 protein: CASSPTPDRPYGYTF

V gene: TRBV29-1
clone size: .
D gene: .
J gene: TRBJ2-3
CDR3 DNA: TGCAGCGTTGTCAAAAGCACAGATACGCAGTATTTT
CDR3 protein: CSVVKSTDTQYF

V gene: TRBV7-2
clone size: .
D gene: .
J gene: TRBJ1-1
CDR3 DNA: TGTGCCAGCAGCTTATACAGGGCGAACACTGAAGCTTTCTTT
CDR3 protein: CASSLYRANTEAFF

V gene: TRBV4-3
clone size: .
D gene: .
J gene: TRBJ2-3
CDR3 DNA: TGCGCCAGCAGCCAAGATCTGAACTCCCTAGGTCTCTATTTT
CDR3 protein: CASSQDLNSLGLYF

V gene: TRBV6-1
clone size: few
D gene: TRBD1
J gene: TRBJ1-2
CDR3 DNA: TGTGCCAGCAGTGCCAGGGGGCCCAACTATGGCTACACCTTC
CDR3 protein: CASSARGPNYGYTF

V gene: TRBV5-1
clone size: .
D gene: TRBD2
J gene: TRBJ2-4
CDR3 DNA: TGCGCCAGCAGCTTGTCGGGACTAGCGGGGGGGCAAAACATTCAGTACTTC
CDR3 protein: CASSLSGLAGGQNIQYF

V gene: TRBV7-2
clone size: .
D gene: TRBD2
J gene: TRBJ2-2
CDR3 DNA: TGTGCCAGCAGCTTAGGCTTTAGCGGGGGACGGACCGGGGAGCTGTTTTTT
CDR3 protein: CASSLGFSGGRTGELFF

V gene: TRBV5-1
clone size: few
D gene: .
J gene: TRBJ1-6
CDR3 DNA: TGCGCCAGCAGCCCGGGGGAGGGGGGTTCACCCCTCCACTTT
CDR3 protein: CASSPGEGGSPLHF

V gene: TRBV15
clone size: .
D gene: TRBD1
J gene: TRBJ2-7
CDR3 DNA: TGTGCCACCAGCAGAGGGGACAGGGGCTACGAGCAGTACTTC
CDR3 protein: CATSRGDRGYEQYF

V gene: TRBV13
clone size: .
D gene: TRBD2
J gene: TRBJ2-5
CDR3 DNA: TGTGCCAGCAGCGCCGGACTAGCGGGGGCCGAAGAGACCCAGTACTTC
CDR3 protein: CASSAGLAGAEETQYF

V gene: TRBV5-1
clone size: .
D gene: .
J gene: TRBJ1-1
CDR3 DNA: TGCGCCAGCAGCTTGGTTGGAGATATGAACACTGAAGCTTTCTTT
CDR3 protein: CASSLVGDMNTEAFF

V gene: TRBV5-5
clone size: .
D gene: TRBD1
J gene: TRBJ1-1
CDR3 DNA: TGTGCCAGCAGCTCGAGGGGACAGGTGAACACTGAAGCTTTCTTT
CDR3 protein: CASSSRGQVNTEAFF

V gene: TRBV11-2
clone size: .
D gene: TRBD1
J gene: TRBJ2-5
CDR3 DNA: TGTGCCAGCAGCTTAACCAGGGGGATGGGAGAGACCCAGTACTTC
CDR3 protein: CASSLTRGMGETQYF

V gene: TRBV28
clone size: .
D gene: .
J gene: TRBJ2-1
CDR3 DNA: TGTGCCAGCTTAATGCGAGGGATCACCTACAATGAGCAGTTCTTC
CDR3 protein: CASLMRGITYNEQFF

V gene: TRBV7-2
clone size: .
D gene: TRBD2
J gene: TRBJ2-2
CDR3 DNA: TGTGCCAGCAGGGAGCGGGGGGGCCCCGGGGAGCTGTTTTTT
CDR3 protein: CASRERGGPGELFF

V gene: TRBV7-9
clone size: .
D gene: TRBD2
J gene: TRBJ2-3
CDR3 DNA: TGTGCCAGCAGTCTCCCCTGGGCGGGGGGGAGCACAGATACGCAGTATTTT
CDR3 protein: CASSLPWAGGSTDTQYF

V gene: TRBV28
clone size: .
D gene: TRBD1
J gene: TRBJ1-1
CDR3 DNA: TGTGCCAGCAGTTTTCAAAGGACAGGGCAGGGAGCTTTCTTT
CDR3 protein: CASSFQRTGQGAFF

V gene: TRBV7-8
clone size: .
D gene: TRBD1
J gene: TRBJ1-2
CDR3 DNA: TGTGCCAGCAGCAAATTTCCCCGGGACAGGGATGGCTACACCTTC
CDR3 protein: CASSKFPRDRDGYTF

V gene: TRBV5-1
clone size: .
D gene: .
J gene: TRBJ2-3
CDR3 DNA: TGCGCCAGCAGCTTGGACAGGAGACGCGCCGGAGATACGCAGTATTTT
CDR3 protein: CASSLDRRRAGDTQYF